The clone carrying this TCR beta chain came up many times. The record originates from a study of T-cell reconstitution after alpha-beta-depleted transplantation in children. TCRbeta library preparation incorporated unique molecular identifiers. Via MiXCR, TCRdb re-called the PCR reads, giving one row per CDR3 protein. The data contain a few hundred thousand distinct CDR3 sequences, approximately 10% of them singletons. The CDR3 consists of 13 residues. Germline assignment: CDR1 LGHDT and CDR2 YNNKEL (reference sequence). V was pared by 1 base and J by 5 bases, with 7 bases between. V usage is TRBV3-1 and J usage is TRBJ2-3; D remains unclear. The sequence derives from a human donor who donated a stem cell graft to a child with acute myeloid leukemia. This specimen was PBMCs from the stem cell graft donor, taken from the stem cell graft. CDR3 in amino acids: CASSQVVGDTQYF. The CDR3 coding sequence is TGTGCCAGCAGCCAAGTCGTCGGAGATACGCAGTATTTT.